This entry lists 12 T cell receptor beta chains sequenced from one sample in a study of blood T cells in healthy people across ages. Sample-barcoded 5' priming and a J-beta primer mix drove a second PCR of roughly 6 to 12 cycles. TCRdb reprocessed the 5' RACE reads via MiXCR and lists one record per CDR3 protein. Of more than 700,000 distinct CDR3 sequences listed, approximately 55% were seen once; the top ten hold approximately 40%. The sequenced sample consisted of blood. These receptors all come from a man older than 75 in good health.

This chain uses TRBV5-1 with TRBJ2-1, with no clear D. The germline CDR1 and CDR2 sequences are SGHRS and YFSETQ. Between the trimmed V and J ends, which lost 4 bases and 5 bases, there was a span of 7 bases. The CDR3 covers 12 residues. The CDR3 protein is CASSPSDNEQFF. The CDR3 region has the DNA TGCGCCAGCAGCCCATCTGACAATGAGCAGTTCTTC.

A few counts support this clonotype. This chain links TRBV10-3 with TRBJ2-1; 8 nucleotides match TRBD2. The J segment lost 0 bases and the V segment lost 6 bases, leaving 4 bases of the junction unmatched. This CDR3 has 15 residues. CDR1 is ENHRY and CDR2 is SYGVKD in the germline V gene. CDR3 nucleotide sequence: TGTGCCATCAGAGGCAGCGGGAGCTCCTACAATGAGCAGTTCTTC. Residues: CAIRGSGSSYNEQFF.

V is TRBV20-1 and J is TRBJ2-7, with 9 nucleotides matching TRBD1. The J call is in doubt because the DNA end fits TRBJ2-5 better. The CDR3 contains 14 residues. CDR1 DFQATT and CDR2 SNEGSKA come from the germline V gene (reference sequence). In nucleotides, the CDR3 is TGCAGTGCCCCCCCGCACAGGGGGCTGGAGACCCAGTACTTC. Encoded protein: CSAPPHRGLETQYF.

This clonotype showed up just a few times. The J gene is TRBJ2-7, the V gene TRBV29-1; 7 nucleotides line up with TRBD2. This CDR3 has 14 amino acids. Germline V gene sequence: CDR1 SQVTM, CDR2 ANQGSEA. Trimming removed 4 bases from V and 7 bases from J; junction bases left unmatched: 13. In DNA form, the CDR3 reads TGCAGCGTTGTGCGGGGCGGGAGTAGCAATGAGCAGTACTTC. Translated: CSVVRGGSSNEQYF.

Written as DNA, the CDR3 is TGTGCCAGCAGCCAAGAAGGGGGGAGGGAGGAGACCCAGTACTTC. This translates into CASSQEGGREETQYF. The chain couples TRBV4-2 to TRBJ2-5, with a tentative D call TRBD2 (7 bases). The CDR3 consists of 15 residues. Germline assignment: CDR1 LGHNA and CDR2 YNFKEQ. The V end was cut by 0 bases, the J end by 5 bases, with 13 bases between.

The rearrangement links TRBV6-5 to TRBJ2-3, with a tentative D call TRBD1 (5 bases). Germline CDR1 and CDR2: MNHEY and SVGAGI. With 0 bases removed from V and 14 bases from J, the gap between germline ends came to 21 bases. The CDR3 has 15 residues. This CDR3 is CASSYSIQGDRYAYF. The CDR3 DNA sequence: TGTGCCAGCAGTTACTCGATTCAGGGCGACAGATACGCGTATTTT.

This clonotype has more than one count but fewer than ten. The V and J genes are TRBV20-1 and TRBJ2-1; TRBD2 matches at 10 bases. The V and J ends lost 3 bases and 5 bases, in that order; junction bases with no gene match: 16. CDR1 is DFQATT, CDR2 SNEGSKA, per germline (reference sequence). The CDR3 has 18 amino acids. The DNA for the CDR3 is TGCAGTGCTAGTGGGCTAGCGGGAGCAGAGGGGAGAAACAATGAGCAGTTCTTC. This encodes CSASGLAGAEGRNNEQFF.

This chain joins TRBV20-1 and TRBJ2-2, with TRBD2 identical over 10 bases. The CDR3 length is 16 residues. Per the germline V gene, CDR1 is DFQATT and CDR2 is SNEGSKA (reference sequence). J gave up 5 bases and V 2 bases, and 8 bases lay outside the gene matches. CDR3: CSARRAELAGTGELFF. The CDR3 DNA reads as TGCAGTGCTAGAAGAGCGGAACTAGCGGGGACCGGGGAGCTGTTTTTT.

The table lists this clonotype with a few counts. This chain connects TRBV12-3 or TRBV12-4 to TRBJ2-1, with 7 bases identical to TRBD2. The V segment lost 5 bases and the J segment 1 base; nucleotides outside the gene matches: 8. The CDR3 has 16 amino acids. The CDR3 reads CASSGLAARSYNEQFF. The CDR3 DNA reads as TGTGCCAGCAGTGGCCTAGCGGCCCGATCCTACAATGAGCAGTTCTTC.

V usage is TRBV15 and J usage is TRBJ1-4; no definite D call. The CDR3 covers 13 residues. Trimming removed 0 bases at V and 10 bases at J, with 9 bases between. Germline CDR1 is LNHNV and CDR2 is YYDKDF (reference sequence). The CDR3 bases are TGTGCCACCAGCAGAGACCTGGTCGGAAAACTGTTTTTT. Residues: CATSRDLVGKLFF.

This clonotype was recorded only once. The CDR3 DNA follows: TGTGCCACCAGTGACGCGGGACAGGTCTATGGCTACACCTTC. Translating it yields CATSDAGQVYGYTF. The gene calls are TRBV24-1 and TRBJ1-2; 8 bases align to TRBD1. The CDR3 loop spans 14 amino acids. V shed 4 bases and J 4 bases; nucleotides not matched to a gene: 4. CDR1 and CDR2 from the germline V gene are KGHDR and SFDVKD.

The chain is built from TRBV20-1 and TRBJ2-1, with TRBD2 as a possible D gene (6 bases). The CDR3 loop spans 11 amino acids. Trimming removed 5 bases at V and 13 bases at J, with 15 bases between. The germline V gene encodes CDR1 DFQATT and CDR2 SNEGSKA (reference sequence). CDR3 nucleotide sequence: TGCAGTGCTGCCCGCGGGGACCTACAGTTCTTC. Protein sequence: CSAARGDLQFF.